One and the same sample provided the 21 T cell receptor beta chains below, sequenced in a study of technical replicates of blood from several donors. Repertoires were generated with immunoSEQ multiplex PCR, while TCRdb's copy carries only in-frame clones and drops some. Of over 75,000 clones listed, around 97% are singletons. Source material: T cells isolated from PBMCs. The receptors were gathered from a human donor in good health.

The chain couples TRBV5-3 to TRBJ2-7; D is uncertain. TRBV5-3 is placed among ORFs of uncertain function. There are 11 residues in the CDR3. With 0 bases removed from V and 5 bases from J, the gap between germline ends came to 3 bases. The CDR3 region is CARSLADEQYF. The CDR3 nucleotides are TGTGCCAGAAGCTTGGCGGACGAGCAGTACTTC.

The chain recombines TRBV27 with TRBJ2-1, with 9 bases aligning to TRBD2. The CDR3 contains 14 residues. Germline V lookup: CDR1 MNHEY, CDR2 SMNVEV (reference sequence). With V trimmed by 5 bases and J by 7 bases, 6 bases remained unmatched. Here the CDR3 DNA reads TGTGCCAGCAGTCAAGGGACTAGCCAAAATGAGCAGTTCTTC. It translates to CASSQGTSQNEQFF.

The chain has TRBV4-2 and TRBJ2-1, with D unresolved. Trimming took off 1 base at V and 7 bases at J, with 11 bases between the two ends. CDR1 and CDR2 (germline): LGHNA, YNFKEQ. The CDR3 extends over 14 amino acids. Written as DNA, the CDR3 is TGTGCCAGCAGCCAAGCAATTACTGTGAATGAGCAGTTCTTC. Translating it yields CASSQAITVNEQFF.

The gene calls are TRBV25-1 and TRBJ1-1; D might be TRBD1 (6 bases). The V gene lost 3 bases and the J gene lost 4 bases, with 15 bases spanning the gap. CDR3 length: 15 amino acids. Germline CDR1 MGHDK, CDR2 SYGVNS. The CDR3 protein is CASSDSEGHFTEAFF. The CDR3 nucleotides are TGTGCCAGCAGTGACAGTGAGGGACACTTCACTGAAGCTTTCTTT.

To note about this clone: An end of the junction does not agree with germline; a read error may underlie this. The chain links TRBV30 to TRBJ2-3; the D gene is possibly TRBD2 (5 bases). This CDR3 is built from 14 residues. Per germline, CDR1 GTSNPN and CDR2 SVGIG (reference sequence). CDR3 residues: CAGSPPILSDTQYF. The CDR3 region has the DNA TGTGCCGGGAGTCCCCCTATATTATCGGATACGCAGTATTTT.

V usage is TRBV6-5 and J usage is TRBJ2-3; D perhaps matches TRBD2 (5 bases). Germline CDR1 and CDR2: MNHEY and SVGAGI. Trimming removed 6 bases at V and 7 bases at J, with 11 bases between. The CDR3 sequence is 12 residues long. CDR3 in amino acids: CASRALGNTQYF. CDR3 sequence (DNA): TGTGCCAGCAGGGCACTAGGAAATACGCAGTATTTT.

DNA for the CDR3: TGTGCCAGTAGTGTCACAGGTCCTCTCCACTATGGCTACACCTTC. Translated, it gives CASSVTGPLHYGYTF. This chain links TRBV19 with TRBJ1-2; a possible D gene is TRBD1 (5 bases). There are 15 residues in the CDR3. Germline lookup yields CDR1 LNHDA and CDR2 SQIVND (reference sequence). Between the trimmed V and J ends, which lost 5 bases and 3 bases, there was a span of 16 bases.

This chain's CDR3 is CASSFGGRSVNEQFF. The CDR3 DNA follows: TGTGCCAGCAGCTTCGGCGGGAGGTCAGTCAATGAGCAGTTCTTC. The chain links TRBV7-9 to TRBJ2-1; 8 positions agree with TRBD2. The J segment lost 6 bases and the V segment lost 3 bases, leaving 7 bases of the junction unmatched. The length of the CDR3 is 15 residues. CDR1 and CDR2 from the germline V gene are SEHNR and FQNEAQ (reference sequence).

The J gene is TRBJ1-2, the V gene TRBV5-1; D unresolved. CDR3 length: 12 residues. Germline values: CDR1 SGHRS, CDR2 YFSETQ. The V end was cut by 4 bases, the J end by 9 bases, with 13 bases between. CDR3 sequence reads: CASSDWSESYTF. The CDR3 region has the DNA TGCGCCAGCAGCGATTGGAGCGAGAGCTACACCTTC.

The chain employs TRBV15 and TRBJ1-3; 8 nucleotides agree with TRBD1. Per germline, CDR1 LNHNV and CDR2 YYDKDF (reference sequence). The CDR3 runs 16 residues. Losses at the gene ends were 3 bases for V and 0 bases for J; bases not matched to a gene: 4. The CDR3 is CATSRTGADSGNTIYF. The CDR3 bases are TGTGCCACCAGCAGGACAGGGGCGGACTCTGGAAACACCATATATTTT.

The chain has TRBV7-6 and TRBJ2-2; 11 nucleotides agree with TRBD1. This CDR3 contains 15 residues. V was pared by 4 bases and J by 5 bases, with 3 bases of the junction left unmatched. Germline CDR1 is SGHVS and CDR2 is FNYEAQ. CDR3 in DNA: TGTGCCAGCAGCTCGGGACAGGGGGGGACCGGGGAGCTGTTTTTT. Its protein is CASSSGQGGTGELFF.

This chain links TRBV7-2 with TRBJ1-1; D might be TRBD1 (5 bases). Per the germline V gene, CDR1 is SGHTA and CDR2 is FQGNSA. Trimming cost V 5 bases and J 4 bases, with 14 bases left between them. The CDR3 loop spans 14 amino acids. CDR3 in amino acids: CASSLTGGGTEAFF. CDR3 nucleotides: TGTGCCAGCAGCCTAACCGGGGGTGGCACTGAAGCTTTCTTT.

V gene TRBV25-1 combines with J gene TRBJ2-5; D gene ambiguous. Trimming cost V 0 bases and J 4 bases, with 12 bases left between them. This CDR3 is built from 15 residues. The germline V gene encodes CDR1 MGHDK and CDR2 SYGVNS. DNA for the CDR3: TGTGCCAGCAGTGAATATAATGGTTACTCAGAGACCCAGTACTTC. This codes for CASSEYNGYSETQYF.

The chain couples TRBV5-6 to TRBJ2-3, with 10 positions matching TRBD2. V shed 2 bases and J 3 bases; nucleotides not matched to a gene: 6. Germline V gives CDR1 SGHDT, CDR2 YYEEEE. This CDR3 spans 16 amino acids. CDR3 DNA: TGTGCCAGCAGCTTAATTTCTAGCGGGGGAACAGATACGCAGTATTTT. Protein product: CASSLISSGGTDTQYF.

This rearrangement joins TRBV10-3 to TRBJ2-7, with D uncertain. The length of the CDR3 is 13 residues. The V end was cut by 11 bases, the J end by 2 bases, with 16 bases between. The germline V gene encodes CDR1 ENHRY and CDR2 SYGVKD. CDR3 amino acids: CAASDMMAYEQYF. As DNA, the CDR3 is TGTGCCGCATCTGACATGATGGCCTACGAGCAGTACTTC.

The V gene is TRBV18, the J gene TRBJ2-7; D possibly corresponds to TRBD1 (5 bases). V lost 6 bases and J 3 bases, leaving 12 bases between the germline ends. The CDR3 consists of 13 residues. Germline CDR1 is KGHSH and CDR2 is LQKENI. The CDR3 sequence: CASSSGNGYEQYF. DNA for the CDR3: TGTGCCAGCTCCTCAGGGAACGGCTACGAGCAGTACTTC.

This clone has a single count. This chain connects TRBV19 to TRBJ1-4; D might be TRBD1 (6 bases). The CDR3 extends over 13 amino acids. Germline-derived CDR1 and CDR2 are LNHDA and SQIVND (reference sequence). The ends were cut back, 4 bases at V and 6 bases at J, with 9 bases in the middle. Here the CDR3 DNA reads TGTGCCAGTAGTACGGGACAAGATGAAAAACTGTTTTTT. Its protein is CASSTGQDEKLFF.

The CDR3 loop reads CASSFEGQGYNEQFF. The DNA for the CDR3 is TGTGCCAGCAGCTTTGAAGGACAGGGCTACAATGAGCAGTTCTTC. The chain employs TRBV7-3 and TRBJ2-1, with TRBD1 matching over 8 bases. Germline loops: CDR1 SGHTA, CDR2 FQGTGA. The CDR3 totals 15 residues. V shed 3 bases, J shed 3 bases, and the junction held 4 bases outside the gene matches.

The chain joins TRBV6-5 to TRBJ2-7; 13 bases line up with TRBD2. The germline gives CDR1 MNHEY, CDR2 SVGAGI. The length of the CDR3 is 16 residues. V lost 3 bases to trimming and J lost 4 bases; unmatched junction nucleotides: 6. CDR3 DNA: TGTGCCAGCAGTTATGGGCCGGGACTAGCGGGGTACGAGCAGTACTTC. It codes for CASSYGPGLAGYEQYF.

The chain has TRBV4-2 and TRBJ2-1; 10 bases are a match to TRBD2. The V gene's germline CDR1 is LGHNA and CDR2 YNFKEQ. V was clipped by 0 bases and J by 8 bases; unmatched bases: 7. The CDR3 loop spans 16 amino acids. The DNA of the CDR3 is TGTGCCAGCAGCCAAGATCCAGCGGGAGGGCCACATGAGCAGTTCTTC. Translation gives CASSQDPAGGPHEQFF.

This chain links TRBV5-1 with TRBJ1-1, with unresolved D. The V gene lost 2 bases and the J gene lost 5 bases, with 13 bases spanning the gap. The CDR3 length is 14 residues. Per the germline V gene, CDR1 is SGHRS and CDR2 is YFSETQ. The CDR3 spells CASSFLGRETEAFF. DNA for the CDR3: TGCGCCAGCAGCTTCCTAGGGAGGGAGACTGAAGCTTTCTTT.